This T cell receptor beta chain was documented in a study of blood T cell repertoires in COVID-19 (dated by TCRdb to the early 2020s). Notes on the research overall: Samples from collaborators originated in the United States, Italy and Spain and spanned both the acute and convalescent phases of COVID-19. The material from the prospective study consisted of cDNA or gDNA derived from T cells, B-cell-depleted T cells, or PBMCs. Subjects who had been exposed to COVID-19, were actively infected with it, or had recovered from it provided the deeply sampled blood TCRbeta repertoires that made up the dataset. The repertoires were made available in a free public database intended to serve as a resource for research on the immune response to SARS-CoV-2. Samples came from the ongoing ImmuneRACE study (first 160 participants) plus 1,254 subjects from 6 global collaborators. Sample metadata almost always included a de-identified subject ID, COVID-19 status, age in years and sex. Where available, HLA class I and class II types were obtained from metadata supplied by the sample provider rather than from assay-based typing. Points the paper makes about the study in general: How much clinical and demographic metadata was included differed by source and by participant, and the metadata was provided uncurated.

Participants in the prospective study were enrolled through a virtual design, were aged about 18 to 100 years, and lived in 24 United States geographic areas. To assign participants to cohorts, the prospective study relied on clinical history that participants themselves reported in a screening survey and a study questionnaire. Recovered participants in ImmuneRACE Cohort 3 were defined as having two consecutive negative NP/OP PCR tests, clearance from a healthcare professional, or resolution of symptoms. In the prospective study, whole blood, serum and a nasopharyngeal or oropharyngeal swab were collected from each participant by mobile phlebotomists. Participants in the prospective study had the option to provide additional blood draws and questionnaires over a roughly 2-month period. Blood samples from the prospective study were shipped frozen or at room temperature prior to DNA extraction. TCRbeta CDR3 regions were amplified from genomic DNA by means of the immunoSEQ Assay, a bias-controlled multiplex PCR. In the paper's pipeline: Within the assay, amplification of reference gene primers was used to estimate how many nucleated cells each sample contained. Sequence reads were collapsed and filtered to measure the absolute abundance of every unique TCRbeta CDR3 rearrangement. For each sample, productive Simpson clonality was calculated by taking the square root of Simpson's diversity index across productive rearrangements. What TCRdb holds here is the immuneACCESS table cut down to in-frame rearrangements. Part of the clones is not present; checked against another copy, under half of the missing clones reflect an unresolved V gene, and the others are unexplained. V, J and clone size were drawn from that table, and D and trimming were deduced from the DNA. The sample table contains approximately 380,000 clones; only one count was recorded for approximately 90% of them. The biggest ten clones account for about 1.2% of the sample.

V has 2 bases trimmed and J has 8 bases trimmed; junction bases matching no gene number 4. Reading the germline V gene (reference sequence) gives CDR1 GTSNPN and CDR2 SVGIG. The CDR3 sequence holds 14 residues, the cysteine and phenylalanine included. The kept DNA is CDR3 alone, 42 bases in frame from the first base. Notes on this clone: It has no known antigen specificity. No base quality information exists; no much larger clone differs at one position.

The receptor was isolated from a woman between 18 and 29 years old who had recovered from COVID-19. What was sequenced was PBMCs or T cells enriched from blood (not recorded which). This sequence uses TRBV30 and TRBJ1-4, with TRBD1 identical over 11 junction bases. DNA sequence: TGTGCCTGGAGTCGGGACAGGGGGTTGGAAAAACTGTTTTTT. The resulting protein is CAWSRDRGLEKLFF.